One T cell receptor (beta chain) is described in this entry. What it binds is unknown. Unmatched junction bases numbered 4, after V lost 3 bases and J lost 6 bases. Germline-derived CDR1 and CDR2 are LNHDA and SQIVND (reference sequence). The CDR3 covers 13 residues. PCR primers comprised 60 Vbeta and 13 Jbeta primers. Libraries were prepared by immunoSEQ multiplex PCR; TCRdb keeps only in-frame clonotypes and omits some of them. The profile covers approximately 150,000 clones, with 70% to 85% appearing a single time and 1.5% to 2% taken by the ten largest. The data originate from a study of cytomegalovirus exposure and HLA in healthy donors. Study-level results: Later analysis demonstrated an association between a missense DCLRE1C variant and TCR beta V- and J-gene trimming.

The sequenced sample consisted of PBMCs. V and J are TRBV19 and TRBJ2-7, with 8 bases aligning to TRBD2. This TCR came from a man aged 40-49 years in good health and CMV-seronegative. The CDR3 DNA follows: TGTGCCAGTAGTATTACTGCGGGGGGCGAGCAGTACTTC. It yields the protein CASSITAGGEQYF.